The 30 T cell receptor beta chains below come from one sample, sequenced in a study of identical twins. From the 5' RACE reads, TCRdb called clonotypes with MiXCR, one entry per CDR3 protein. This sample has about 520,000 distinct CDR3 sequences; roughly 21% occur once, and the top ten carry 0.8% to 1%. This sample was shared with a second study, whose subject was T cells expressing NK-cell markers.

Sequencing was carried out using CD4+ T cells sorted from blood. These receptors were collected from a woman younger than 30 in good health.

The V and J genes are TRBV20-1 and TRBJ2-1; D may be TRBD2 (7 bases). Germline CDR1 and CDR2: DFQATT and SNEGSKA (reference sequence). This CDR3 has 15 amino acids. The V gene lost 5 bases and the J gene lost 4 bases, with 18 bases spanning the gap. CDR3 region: CSARRGGGRYNEQFF. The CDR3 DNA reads TGCAGTGCTCGGAGAGGGGGGGGACGGTACAATGAGCAGTTCTTC.

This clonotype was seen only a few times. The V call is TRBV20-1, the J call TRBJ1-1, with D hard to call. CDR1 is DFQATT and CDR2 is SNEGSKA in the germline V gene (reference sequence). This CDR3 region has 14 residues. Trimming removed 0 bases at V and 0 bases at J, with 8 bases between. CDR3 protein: CSARDHMMNTEAFF. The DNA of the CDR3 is TGCAGTGCTAGAGATCATATGATGAACACTGAAGCTTTCTTT.

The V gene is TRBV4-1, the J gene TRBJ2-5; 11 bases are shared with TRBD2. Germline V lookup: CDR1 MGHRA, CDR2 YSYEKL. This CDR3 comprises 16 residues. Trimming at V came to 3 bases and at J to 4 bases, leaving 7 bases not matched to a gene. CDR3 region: CASSQSLAGGGETQYF. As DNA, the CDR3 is TGCGCCAGCAGCCAGAGTCTAGCGGGGGGTGGAGAGACCCAGTACTTC.

The chain's CDR3 is CASRFQILTGELFF. In nucleotides, the CDR3 is TGTGCCAGCAGATTCCAGATTTTGACCGGGGAGCTGTTTTTT. J is TRBJ2-2 and V is TRBV6-1; D gene unclear. V was pared by 6 bases and J by 5 bases, with 13 bases between. CDR1 is MNHNS, CDR2 SASEGT, per germline. The CDR3 loop spans 14 amino acids.

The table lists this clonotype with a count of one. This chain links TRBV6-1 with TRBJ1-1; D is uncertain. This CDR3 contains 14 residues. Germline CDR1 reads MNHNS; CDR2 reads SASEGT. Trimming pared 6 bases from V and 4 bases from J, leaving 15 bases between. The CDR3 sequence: CASRSWVGVTEAFF. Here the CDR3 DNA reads TGTGCCAGCAGGTCCTGGGTTGGGGTCACTGAAGCTTTCTTT.

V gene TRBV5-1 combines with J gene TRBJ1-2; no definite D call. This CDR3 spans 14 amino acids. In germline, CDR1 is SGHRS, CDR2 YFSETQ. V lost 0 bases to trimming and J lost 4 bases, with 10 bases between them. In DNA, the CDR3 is TGCGCCAGCAGCTTGGACGGTTCCCCCTATGGCTACACCTTC. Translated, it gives CASSLDGSPYGYTF.

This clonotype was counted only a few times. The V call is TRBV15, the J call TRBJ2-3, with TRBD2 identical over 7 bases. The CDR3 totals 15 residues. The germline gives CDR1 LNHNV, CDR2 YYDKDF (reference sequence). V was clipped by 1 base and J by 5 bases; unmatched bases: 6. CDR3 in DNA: TGTGCCACCAGCAGAGGGACTAGGGAGGGAGATACGCAGTATTTT. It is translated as CATSRGTREGDTQYF.

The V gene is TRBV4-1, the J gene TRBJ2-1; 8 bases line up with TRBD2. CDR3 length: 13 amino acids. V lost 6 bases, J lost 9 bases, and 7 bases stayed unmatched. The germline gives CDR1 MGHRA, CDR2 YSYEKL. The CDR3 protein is CASSPSGGFEQFF. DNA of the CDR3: TGCGCCAGCAGTCCCTCGGGGGGGTTTGAGCAGTTCTTC.

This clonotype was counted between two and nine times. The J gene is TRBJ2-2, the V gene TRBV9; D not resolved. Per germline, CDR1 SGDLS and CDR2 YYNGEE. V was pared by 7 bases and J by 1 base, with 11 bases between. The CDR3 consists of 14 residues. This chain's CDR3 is CASGVLRNTGELFF. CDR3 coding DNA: TGTGCCAGCGGTGTCTTGAGGAACACCGGGGAGCTGTTTTTT.

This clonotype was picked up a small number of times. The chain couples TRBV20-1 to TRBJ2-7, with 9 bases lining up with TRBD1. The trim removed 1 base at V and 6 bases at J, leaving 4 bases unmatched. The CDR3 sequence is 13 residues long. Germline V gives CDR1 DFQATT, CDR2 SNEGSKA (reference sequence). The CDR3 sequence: CSARGDRVVEQYF. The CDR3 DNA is TGCAGTGCTAGAGGGGACAGGGTGGTCGAGCAGTACTTC.

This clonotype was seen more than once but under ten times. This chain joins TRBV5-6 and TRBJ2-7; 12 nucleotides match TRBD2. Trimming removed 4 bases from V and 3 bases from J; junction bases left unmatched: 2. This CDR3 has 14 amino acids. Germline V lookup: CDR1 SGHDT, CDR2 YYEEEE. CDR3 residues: CASSRTSGVYEQYF. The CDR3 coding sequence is TGTGCCAGCAGCCGGACTAGCGGGGTCTACGAGCAGTACTTC.

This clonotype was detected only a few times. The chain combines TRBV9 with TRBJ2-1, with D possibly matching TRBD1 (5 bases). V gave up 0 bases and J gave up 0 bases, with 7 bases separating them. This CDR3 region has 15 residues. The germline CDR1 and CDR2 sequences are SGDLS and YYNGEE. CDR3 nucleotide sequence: TGTGCCAGCAGCGTAGGCAGGGTCTCCTACAATGAGCAGTTCTTC. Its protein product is CASSVGRVSYNEQFF.

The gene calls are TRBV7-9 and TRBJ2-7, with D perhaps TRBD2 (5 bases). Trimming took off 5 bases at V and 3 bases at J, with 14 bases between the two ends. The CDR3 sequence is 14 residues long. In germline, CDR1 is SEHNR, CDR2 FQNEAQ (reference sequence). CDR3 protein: CASSPYGVYYEQYF. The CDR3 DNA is TGTGCCAGCAGCCCTTACGGGGTTTACTACGAGCAGTACTTC.

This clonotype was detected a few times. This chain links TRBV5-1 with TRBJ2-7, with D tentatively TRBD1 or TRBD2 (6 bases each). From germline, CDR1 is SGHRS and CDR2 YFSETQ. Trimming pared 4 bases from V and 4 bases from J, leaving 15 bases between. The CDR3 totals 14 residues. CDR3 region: CASSDRGGPYEQYF. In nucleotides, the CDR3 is TGCGCCAGCAGCGACCGAGGGGGGCCGTACGAGCAGTACTTC.

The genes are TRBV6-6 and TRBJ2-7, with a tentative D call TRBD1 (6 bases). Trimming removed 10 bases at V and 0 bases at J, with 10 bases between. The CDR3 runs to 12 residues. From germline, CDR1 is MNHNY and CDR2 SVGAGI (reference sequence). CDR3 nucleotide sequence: TGTGCCACCCAGGACAGCTCCTACGAGCAGTACTTC. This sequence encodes CATQDSSYEQYF.

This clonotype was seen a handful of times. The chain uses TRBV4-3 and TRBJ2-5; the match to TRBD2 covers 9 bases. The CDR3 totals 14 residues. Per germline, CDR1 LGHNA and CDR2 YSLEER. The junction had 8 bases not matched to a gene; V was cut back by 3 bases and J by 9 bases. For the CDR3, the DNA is TGCGCCAGCAGCCAGGGACTAGCTAATTCTGCCCAGTACTTC. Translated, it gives CASSQGLANSAQYF.

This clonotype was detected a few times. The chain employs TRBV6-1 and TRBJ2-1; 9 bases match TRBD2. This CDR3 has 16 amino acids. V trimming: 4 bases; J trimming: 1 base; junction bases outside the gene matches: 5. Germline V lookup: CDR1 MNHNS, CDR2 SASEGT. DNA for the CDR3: TGTGCCAGCAGTGGTAGCGGGAGAGGGTCCTACAATGAGCAGTTCTTC. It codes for CASSGSGRGSYNEQFF.

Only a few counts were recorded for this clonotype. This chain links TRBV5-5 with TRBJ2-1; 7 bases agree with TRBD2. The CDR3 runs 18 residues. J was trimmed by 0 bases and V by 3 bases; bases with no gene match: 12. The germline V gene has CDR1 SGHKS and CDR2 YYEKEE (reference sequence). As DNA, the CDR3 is TGTGCCAGCAGCTGGGAGGGTCACGCAGCCATCTCCTACAATGAGCAGTTCTTC. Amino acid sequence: CASSWEGHAAISYNEQFF. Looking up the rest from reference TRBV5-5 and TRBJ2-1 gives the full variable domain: DAGVTQSPTHLIKTRGQQVTLRCSPISGHKSVSWYQQVLGQGPQFIFQYYEKEERGRGNFPDRFSARQFPNYSSELNVNALLLGDSALYLCASSWEGHAAISYNEQFFGPGTRLTVL.

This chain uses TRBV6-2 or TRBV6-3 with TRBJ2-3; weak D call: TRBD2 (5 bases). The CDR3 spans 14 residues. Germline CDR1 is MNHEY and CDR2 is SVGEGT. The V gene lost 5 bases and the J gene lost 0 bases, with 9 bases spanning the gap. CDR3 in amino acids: CASSRAASTDTQYF. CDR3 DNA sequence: TGTGCCAGCAGTCGAGCGGCTAGCACAGATACGCAGTATTTT.

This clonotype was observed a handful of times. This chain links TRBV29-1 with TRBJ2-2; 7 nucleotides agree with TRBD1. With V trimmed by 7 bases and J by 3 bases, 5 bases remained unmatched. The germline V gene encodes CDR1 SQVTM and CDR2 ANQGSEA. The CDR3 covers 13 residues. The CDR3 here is CSAATGYTGELFF. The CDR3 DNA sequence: TGCAGCGCCGCGACAGGGTACACCGGGGAGCTGTTTTTT.

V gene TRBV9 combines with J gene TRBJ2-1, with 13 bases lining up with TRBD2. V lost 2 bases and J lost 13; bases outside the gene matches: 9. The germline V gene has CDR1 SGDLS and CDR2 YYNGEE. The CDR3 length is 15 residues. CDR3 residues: CASSVGLAGVFEQFF. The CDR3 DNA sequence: TGTGCCAGCAGCGTTGGACTAGCGGGAGTCTTTGAACAGTTCTTC. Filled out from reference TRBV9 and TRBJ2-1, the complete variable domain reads DSGVTQTPKHLITATGQRVTLRCSPRSGDLSVYWYQQSLDQGLQFLIQYYNGEERAKGNILERFSAQQFPDLHSELNLSSLELGDSALYFCASSVGLAGVFEQFFGPGTRLTVL.

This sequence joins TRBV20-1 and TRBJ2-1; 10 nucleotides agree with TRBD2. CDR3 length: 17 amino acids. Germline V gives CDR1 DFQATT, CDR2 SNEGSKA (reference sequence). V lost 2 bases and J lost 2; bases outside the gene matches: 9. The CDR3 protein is CSARSPQRGGTYNEQFF. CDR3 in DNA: TGCAGTGCTAGAAGCCCCCAGCGGGGGGGCACCTACAATGAGCAGTTCTTC.

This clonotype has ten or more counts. CDR3 coding DNA: TGCAGCGTTGGAGGGTCCTCCCCGCGGAATGAGCAGTTCTTC. This encodes CSVGGSSPRNEQFF. The V gene is TRBV29-1, the J gene TRBJ2-1, with D possibly being TRBD2 (5 bases). V was trimmed by 4 bases and J by 7 bases, leaving 17 bases between them. This CDR3 spans 14 amino acids. Germline V gene data show CDR1 as SQVTM and CDR2 as ANQGSEA.

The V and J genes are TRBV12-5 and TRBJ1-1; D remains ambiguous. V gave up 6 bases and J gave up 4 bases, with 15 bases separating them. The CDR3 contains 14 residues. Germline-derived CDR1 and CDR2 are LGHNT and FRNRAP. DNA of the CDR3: TGTGCTAGTGGCTCTGGGCCTCAGAGCACTGAAGCTTTCTTT. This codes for CASGSGPQSTEAFF.

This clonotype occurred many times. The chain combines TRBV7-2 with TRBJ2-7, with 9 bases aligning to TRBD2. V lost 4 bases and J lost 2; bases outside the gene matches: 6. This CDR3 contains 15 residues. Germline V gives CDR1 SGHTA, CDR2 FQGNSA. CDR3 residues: CASSSLTSGAYEQYF. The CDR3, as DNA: TGTGCCAGCAGCTCGCTGACTAGCGGTGCCTACGAGCAGTACTTC.

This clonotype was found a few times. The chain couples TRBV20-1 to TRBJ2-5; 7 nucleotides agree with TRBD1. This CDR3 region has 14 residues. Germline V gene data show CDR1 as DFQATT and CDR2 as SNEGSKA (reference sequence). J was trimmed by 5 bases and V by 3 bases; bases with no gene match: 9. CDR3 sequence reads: CSARDLGGQETQYF. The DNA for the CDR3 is TGCAGTGCTAGGGATCTTGGGGGACAGGAGACCCAGTACTTC.

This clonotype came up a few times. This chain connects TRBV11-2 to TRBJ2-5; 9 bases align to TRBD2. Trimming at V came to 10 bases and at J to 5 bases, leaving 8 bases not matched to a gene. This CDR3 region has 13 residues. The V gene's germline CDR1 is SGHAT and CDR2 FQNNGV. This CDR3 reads CAIRAAGGETQYF. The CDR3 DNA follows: TGTGCCATCCGGGCTGCGGGAGGGGAGACCCAGTACTTC. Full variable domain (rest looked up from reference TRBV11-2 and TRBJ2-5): EAGVAQSPRYKIIEKRQSVAFWCNPISGHATLYWYQQILGQGPKLLIQFQNNGVVDDSQLPKDRFSAERLKGVDSTLKIQPAKLEDSAVYLCAIRAAGGETQYFGPGTRLLVL.

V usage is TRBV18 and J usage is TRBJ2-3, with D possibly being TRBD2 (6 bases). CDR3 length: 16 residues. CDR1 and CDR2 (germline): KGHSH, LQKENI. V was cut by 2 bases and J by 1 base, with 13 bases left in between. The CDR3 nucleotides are TGTGCCAGCTCACCAATTGGAGGGGTGGGCACAGATACGCAGTATTTT. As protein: CASSPIGGVGTDTQYF.

The CDR3, as DNA: TGTGCCAGCAGCGGGGCCCCGGGAGATACGCAGTATTTT. Amino acids: CASSGAPGDTQYF. The rearrangement uses TRBV5-6 and TRBJ2-3; the D gene is possibly TRBD1 (5 bases). The CDR3 is 13 residues long. From germline, CDR1 is SGHDT and CDR2 YYEEEE. V lost 4 bases and J lost 5, with 11 bases in between.

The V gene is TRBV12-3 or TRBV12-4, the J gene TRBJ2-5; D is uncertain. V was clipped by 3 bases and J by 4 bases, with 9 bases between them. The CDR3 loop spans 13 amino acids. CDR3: CASSFSDRETQYF. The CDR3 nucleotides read TGTGCCAGCAGTTTTTCAGATAGAGAGACCCAGTACTTC.